These T cell receptor beta chains were read from a single sample in a study of blood T cell repertoires in COVID-19. The table came from immunoSEQ multiplex PCR; TCRdb's copy has only in-frame clones and leaves some out. The sample shows approximately 400,000 clones, 80% to 95% of them seen only once. Material for sequencing was PBMCs or T cells enriched from blood (not recorded which). Receptors originate from a woman in her thirties or forties who had been exposed to COVID-19. CDR3s include the opening cysteine and the closing phenylalanine or tryptophan. D genes are given only for firm matches. Clone size appears in some rows only: once, few, many, or a class for an expanded clone.

j_call,v_call,clone_size,d_call,cdr3_aa,cdr3_nt
TRBJ2-7,TRBV5-1,.,TRBD1,CASSWPPGTGGKTGSYEQYF,TGCGCCAGCAGCTGGCCCCCGGGGACAGGGGGAAAAACTGGGTCCTACGAGCAGTACTTC
TRBJ1-1,TRBV29-1,.,.,CSVDVGGLVTEAFF,TGCAGCGTTGATGTGGGGGGGCTGGTCACTGAAGCTTTCTTT
TRBJ2-2,TRBV7-7,.,.,CASSLGHGTGELFF,TGTGCTAGCAGCTTAGGGCATGGTACCGGGGAGCTGTTTTTT
TRBJ1-2,TRBV25-1,.,.,CASSESPPGSYGYTF,TGTGCCAGCAGTGAATCCCCACCAGGTTCCTATGGCTACACCTTC
TRBJ1-4,TRBV7-8,.,.,CASSLAGGAGEKLFF,TGTGCCAGCAGCTTAGCGGGGGGGGCTGGTGAAAAACTGTTTTTT
TRBJ1-1,TRBV14,.,TRBD1,CASSQGGQGLEAFF,TGTGCCAGCAGCCAGGGGGGACAGGGCCTTGAAGCTTTCTTT
TRBJ1-2,TRBV27,.,TRBD1,CASFSTGGGYGYTF,TGTGCCAGCTTCTCAACAGGGGGCGGCTATGGCTACACCTTC
TRBJ2-1,TRBV14,.,TRBD2,CASSWSGGGRSRLRYNEQFF,TGTGCCAGCAGCTGGAGCGGGGGAGGACGATCGCGCCTTAGATACAATGAGCAGTTCTTC
TRBJ1-2,TRBV15,.,TRBD1,CATSRDRGNYGYTF,TGTGCCACCAGCAGAGACAGGGGGAACTATGGCTACACCTTC
TRBJ1-1,TRBV5-6,.,.,CASTLLTRDGAEAFF,TGTGCCAGCACCCTGCTTACCCGGGATGGGGCTGAAGCTTTCTTT
TRBJ1-2,TRBV6-6,.,.,CASGAGPVTLGYTF,TGTGCCAGCGGGGCGGGGCCTGTAACATTGGGCTACACCTTC
TRBJ1-1,TRBV5-4,.,.,CASSLLAANTEAFF,TGTGCCAGCAGCTTGCTGGCGGCGAACACTGAAGCTTTCTTT
TRBJ2-7,TRBV13,.,TRBD2,CASSPPSGGSYEQYF,TGTGCCAGCAGCCCTCCCTCGGGGGGCTCCTACGAGCAGTACTTC
TRBJ2-1,TRBV18,.,TRBD2,CASSPRTSGSYNEQFF,TGTGCCAGCTCACCGAGGACTAGCGGCTCCTACAATGAGCAGTTCTTC
TRBJ1-1,TRBV7-3,.,.,CASSLQSNTEAFF,TGTGCCAGCAGCCTACAGTCGAACACTGAAGCTTTCTTT
TRBJ2-7,TRBV19,.,.,CASSQGYEQYF,TGTGCCAGTAGTCAGGGATACGAGCAGTACTTC
TRBJ2-2,TRBV11-3,.,.,CASSPDRWVVKNTGELFF,TGTGCCAGCAGCCCGGACAGATGGGTCGTGAAGAACACCGGGGAGCTGTTTTTT
TRBJ1-1,TRBV5-4,once,.,CASSLGDRNTEAFF,TGTGCCAGCAGCTTGGGTGACAGGAACACTGAAGCTTTCTTT
TRBJ2-1,TRBV14,.,.,CATGGNEQFF,TGTGCCACAGGAGGCAATGAGCAGTTCTTC
TRBJ1-5,TRBV24-1,.,TRBD1,CATSDHGQGNQPQHF,TGTGCCACCAGTGACCACGGACAGGGGAATCAGCCCCAGCATTTT
TRBJ1-1,TRBV2,.,.,CASSEALSGTPKNTEAFF,TGTGCCAGCAGTGAAGCCCTCTCGGGGACACCTAAGAACACTGAAGCTTTCTTT